This T cell receptor beta chain was observed in a study of T cell responses to AZD1222 COVID-19 vaccine. Study observations and caveats: Spike as a whole was targeted by vaccine-associated CD4 TCRs, dominant at 160-218 and 743-854.

This clone was seen once. Antigen: not known. Here immunoSEQ multiplex PCR was the method, and the copy in TCRdb shows in-frame clones only, minus some. The sample includes about 140,000 clones, 80% to 95% of them seen just once. Pooling of second doses given at about 4 or about 12 weeks was done. Per germline, CDR1 MNHEY and CDR2 SVGEGT. The CDR3 sequence is 16 residues long. Between the trimmed V and J ends, which lost 0 bases and 2 bases, there was a span of 12 bases. The origin of this receptor is an adult who received the AZD1222 COVID-19 vaccine. The source material was peripheral blood, sampled 28 days after the second AZD1222 dose. The chain is built from TRBV6-2 or TRBV6-3 and TRBJ2-3; D gene uncertain. The CDR3 DNA follows: TGTGCCAGCAGTTACTCGCCGAAGGCCCCCACAGATACGCAGTATTTT. Encoded protein: CASSYSPKAPTDTQYF.